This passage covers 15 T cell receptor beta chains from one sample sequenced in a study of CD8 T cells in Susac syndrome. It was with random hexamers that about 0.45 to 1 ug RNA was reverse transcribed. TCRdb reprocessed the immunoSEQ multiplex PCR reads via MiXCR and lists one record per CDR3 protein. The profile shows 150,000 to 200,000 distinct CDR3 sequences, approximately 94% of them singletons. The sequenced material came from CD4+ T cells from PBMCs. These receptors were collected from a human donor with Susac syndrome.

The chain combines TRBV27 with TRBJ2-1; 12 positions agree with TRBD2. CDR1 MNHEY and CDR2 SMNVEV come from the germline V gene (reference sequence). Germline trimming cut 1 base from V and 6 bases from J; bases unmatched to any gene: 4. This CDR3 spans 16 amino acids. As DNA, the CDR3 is TGTGCCAGCAGTTTATATCCTAGCGGGGGGGTCAATGAGCAGTTCTTC. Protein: CASSLYPSGGVNEQFF.

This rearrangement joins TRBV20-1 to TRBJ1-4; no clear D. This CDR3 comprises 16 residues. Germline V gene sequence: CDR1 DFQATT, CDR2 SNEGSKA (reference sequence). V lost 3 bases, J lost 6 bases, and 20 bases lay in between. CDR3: CSARPASGRAYEKLFF. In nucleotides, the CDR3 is TGCAGTGCTAGGCCTGCCTCAGGTCGAGCTTATGAAAAACTGTTTTTT.

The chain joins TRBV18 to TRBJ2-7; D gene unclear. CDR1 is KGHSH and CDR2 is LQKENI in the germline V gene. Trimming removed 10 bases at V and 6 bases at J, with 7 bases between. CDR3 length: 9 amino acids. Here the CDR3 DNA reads TGTGCCAACGGGTCCGAGCAGTACTTC. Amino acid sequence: CANGSEQYF. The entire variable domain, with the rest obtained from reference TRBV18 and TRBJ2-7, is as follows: NAGVMQNPRHLVRRRGQEARLRCSPMKGHSHVYWYRQLPEEGLKFMVYLQKENIIDESGMPKERFSAEFPKEGPSILRIQQVVRGDSAAYFCANGSEQYFGPGTRLTVT.

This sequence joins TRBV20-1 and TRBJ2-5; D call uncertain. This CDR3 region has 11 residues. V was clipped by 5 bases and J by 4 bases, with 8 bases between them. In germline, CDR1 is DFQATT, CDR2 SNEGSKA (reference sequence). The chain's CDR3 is CSARPLETQYF. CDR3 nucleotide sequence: TGCAGTGCTCGCCCTCTAGAGACCCAGTACTTC.

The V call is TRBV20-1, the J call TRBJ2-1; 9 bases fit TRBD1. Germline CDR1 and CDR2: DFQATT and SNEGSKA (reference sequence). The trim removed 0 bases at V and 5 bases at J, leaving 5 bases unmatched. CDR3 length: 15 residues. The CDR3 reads CSARDWTGVDNEQFF. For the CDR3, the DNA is TGCAGTGCTAGAGATTGGACAGGGGTGGACAATGAGCAGTTCTTC.

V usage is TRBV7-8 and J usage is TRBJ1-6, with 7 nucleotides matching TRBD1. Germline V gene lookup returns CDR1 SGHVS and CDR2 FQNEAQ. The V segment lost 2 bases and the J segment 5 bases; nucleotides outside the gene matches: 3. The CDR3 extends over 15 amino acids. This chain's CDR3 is CASSLLGTDNSPLHF. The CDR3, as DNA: TGTGCCAGCAGCTTACTCGGGACAGATAATTCACCCCTCCACTTT.

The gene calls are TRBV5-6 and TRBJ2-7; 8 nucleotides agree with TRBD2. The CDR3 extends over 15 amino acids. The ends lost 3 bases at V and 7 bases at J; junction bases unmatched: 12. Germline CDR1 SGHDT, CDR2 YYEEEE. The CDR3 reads CASSWTSMGHVEQYF. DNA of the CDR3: TGTGCCAGCAGCTGGACTAGCATGGGTCATGTGGAGCAGTACTTC.

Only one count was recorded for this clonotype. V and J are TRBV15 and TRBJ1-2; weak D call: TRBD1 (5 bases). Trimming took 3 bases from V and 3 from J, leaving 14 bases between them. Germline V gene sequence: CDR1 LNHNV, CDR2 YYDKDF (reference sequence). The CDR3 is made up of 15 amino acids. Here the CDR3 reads CATSRDGVGHYGYTF. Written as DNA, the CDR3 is TGTGCCACCAGCAGGGACGGCGTGGGGCACTATGGCTACACCTTC. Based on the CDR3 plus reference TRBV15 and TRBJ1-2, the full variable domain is DAMVIQNPRYQVTQFGKPVTLSCSQTLNHNVMYWYQQKSSQAPKLLFHYYDKDFNNEADTPDNFQSRRPNTSFCFLDIRSPGLGDTAMYLCATSRDGVGHYGYTFGSGTRLTVV.

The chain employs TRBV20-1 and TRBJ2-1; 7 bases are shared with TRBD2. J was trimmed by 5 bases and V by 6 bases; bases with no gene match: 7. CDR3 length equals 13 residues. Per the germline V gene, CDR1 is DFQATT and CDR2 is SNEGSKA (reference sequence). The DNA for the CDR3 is TGCAGTGCGAACCGGGACTACAACAATGAGCAGTTCTTC. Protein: CSANRDYNNEQFF.

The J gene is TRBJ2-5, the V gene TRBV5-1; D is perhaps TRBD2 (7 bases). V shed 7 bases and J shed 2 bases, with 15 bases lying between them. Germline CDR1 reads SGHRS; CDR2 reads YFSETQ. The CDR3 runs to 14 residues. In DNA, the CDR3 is TGCGCCAGCCGGGGGGCCAGCGGACAAGAGACCCAGTACTTC. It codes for CASRGASGQETQYF.

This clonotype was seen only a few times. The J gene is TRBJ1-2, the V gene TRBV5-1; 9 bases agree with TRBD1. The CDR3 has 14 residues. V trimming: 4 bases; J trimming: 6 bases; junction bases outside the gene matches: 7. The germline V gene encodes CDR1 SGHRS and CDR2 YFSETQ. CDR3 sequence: CASSPGTGRDGYTF. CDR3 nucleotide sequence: TGCGCCAGCAGCCCAGGGACAGGGAGAGATGGCTACACCTTC. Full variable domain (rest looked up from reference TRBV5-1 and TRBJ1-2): KAGVTQTPRYLIKTRGQQVTLSCSPISGHRSVSWYQQTPGQGLQFLFEYFSETQRNKGNFPGRFSGRQFSNSRSEMNVSTLELGDSALYLCASSPGTGRDGYTFGSGTRLTVV.

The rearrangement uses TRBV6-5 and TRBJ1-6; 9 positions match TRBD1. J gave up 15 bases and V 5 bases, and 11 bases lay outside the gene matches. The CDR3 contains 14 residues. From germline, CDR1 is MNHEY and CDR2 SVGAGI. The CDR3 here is CASSESKGTGHLHF. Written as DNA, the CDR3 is TGTGCCAGCAGTGAAAGTAAGGGGACAGGGCACCTCCACTTT.

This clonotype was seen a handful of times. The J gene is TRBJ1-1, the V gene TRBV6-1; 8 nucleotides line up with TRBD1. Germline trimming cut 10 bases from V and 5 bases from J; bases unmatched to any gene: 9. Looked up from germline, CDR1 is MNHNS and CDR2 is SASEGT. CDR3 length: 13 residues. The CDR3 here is CATRQGRGTEAFF. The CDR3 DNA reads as TGTGCCACCAGACAGGGGAGGGGGACTGAAGCTTTCTTT.

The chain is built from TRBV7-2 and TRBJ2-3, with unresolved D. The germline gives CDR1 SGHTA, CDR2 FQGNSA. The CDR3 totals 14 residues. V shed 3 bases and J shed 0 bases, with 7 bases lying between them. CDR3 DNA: TGTGCCAGCAGCTTTTCTACTAGCACAGATACGCAGTATTTT. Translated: CASSFSTSTDTQYF.

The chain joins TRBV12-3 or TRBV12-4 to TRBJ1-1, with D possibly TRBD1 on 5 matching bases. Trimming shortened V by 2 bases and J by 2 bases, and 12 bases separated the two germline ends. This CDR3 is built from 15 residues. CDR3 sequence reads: CASSLWGNTNTEAFF. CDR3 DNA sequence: TGTGCCAGCAGTTTATGGGGGAACACTAACACTGAAGCTTTCTTT.